A selection of T cell receptor beta chains follows, all from one sample in a study of spatial heterogeneity in lung cancer. TCRdb redid the calling of the 5' RACE reads with MiXCR, one entry per CDR3 protein. The table shows some 15,000 distinct CDR3 sequences, with over 6.5% occurring only once. Specimen: PBMCs, collected at surgery. These receptors originate from a female donor with early-stage non-small cell lung cancer. Both conserved end residues are part of each CDR3. The D gene is left open where the match is weak. Some rows mark clone size as missing; the rest say once, few, many or name a class of expanded clone.

v_call: TRBV19
d_call: TRBD2
clone_size: .
j_call: TRBJ2-1
cdr3_nt: TGTGCCAGTAGTATAACTAGCGGAGGTGAGCAGTTCTTC
cdr3_aa: CASSITSGGEQFF

v_call: TRBV2
d_call: TRBD2
clone_size: many
j_call: TRBJ2-5
cdr3_nt: TGTGCCAGCAGTCCCACGGGACTAGTGAAGACCCAGTACTTC
cdr3_aa: CASSPTGLVKTQYF

v_call: TRBV12-3/TRBV12-4
d_call: .
clone_size: many
j_call: TRBJ2-3
cdr3_nt: TGTGCCAGCAACCCCGGGGGCACAGATACGCAGTATTTT
cdr3_aa: CASNPGGTDTQYF

v_call: TRBV20-1
d_call: TRBD1
clone_size: medium-sized
j_call: TRBJ1-2
cdr3_nt: TGCAGTGCATTTTCAGGGGGGAGGAACTATGGCTACACCTTC
cdr3_aa: CSAFSGGRNYGYTF

v_call: TRBV7-9
d_call: .
clone_size: many
j_call: TRBJ1-1
cdr3_nt: TGTGCCAGCAGCTTAGCCCTAGGAGCCGCTGAAGCTTTCTTT
cdr3_aa: CASSLALGAAEAFF

v_call: TRBV3-1
d_call: .
clone_size: .
j_call: TRBJ2-7
cdr3_nt: TGTGCCAGCAGCCCTCGACTAGGGCTCTACGAGCAGTACTTC
cdr3_aa: CASSPRLGLYEQYF

v_call: TRBV2
d_call: .
clone_size: .
j_call: TRBJ2-2
cdr3_nt: TGTGCCAGCAGTGATCAAGGGATTAGGAACACCGGGGAGCTGATTTTT
cdr3_aa: CASSDQGIRNTGELIF

v_call: TRBV7-9
d_call: .
clone_size: medium-sized
j_call: TRBJ2-2
cdr3_nt: TGTGCCAGCAGCTTAGTAGGAGGCGGGGAGCTGTTTTTT
cdr3_aa: CASSLVGGGELFF

v_call: TRBV5-1
d_call: TRBD2
clone_size: many
j_call: TRBJ2-1
cdr3_nt: TGCGCCAGCAGCGGACTAGCGGGGGCCTACAATGAGCAGTTCTTC
cdr3_aa: CASSGLAGAYNEQFF

v_call: TRBV6-6
d_call: .
clone_size: medium-sized
j_call: TRBJ2-1
cdr3_nt: TGTGCCAGCAGTCAAGACTACAGCTCCTACAATGAGCAGTTCTTC
cdr3_aa: CASSQDYSSYNEQFF

v_call: TRBV18
d_call: .
clone_size: few
j_call: TRBJ2-6
cdr3_nt: TGTGCCAGCTCCCTAGACCTCTCTGGGGCCAACGTCCTGACTTTC
cdr3_aa: CASSLDLSGANVLTF

v_call: TRBV19
d_call: TRBD1
clone_size: .
j_call: TRBJ2-5
cdr3_nt: TGTGCCAGTAGTACACCGGGACAGGGTGTCCGAGAGACCCAGTACTTC
cdr3_aa: CASSTPGQGVRETQYF

v_call: TRBV3-1
d_call: TRBD1
clone_size: .
j_call: TRBJ2-3
cdr3_nt: TGTGCCAGCAGCCAAGGACAGGGTATCTTAGATACGCAGTATTTT
cdr3_aa: CASSQGQGILDTQYF

v_call: TRBV4-1
d_call: .
clone_size: many
j_call: TRBJ2-4
cdr3_nt: TGCGCCAGCAGCCAGGGGAAGGTGGTAGCCAAAAACATTCAGTACTTC
cdr3_aa: CASSQGKVVAKNIQYF

v_call: TRBV12-3/TRBV12-4
d_call: .
clone_size: .
j_call: TRBJ2-2
cdr3_nt: TGTGCCAGCAGTTCCTTCGTCACGAACACCGGGGAGCTGTTTTTT
cdr3_aa: CASSSFVTNTGELFF

v_call: TRBV20-1
d_call: .
clone_size: many
j_call: TRBJ2-5
cdr3_nt: TGCAGTGTAGGGGGAGAGGGGCAAGAGACCCAGTACTTC
cdr3_aa: CSVGGEGQETQYF

v_call: TRBV10-3
d_call: .
clone_size: many
j_call: TRBJ1-1
cdr3_nt: TGTGCCATCAGTGACGCCAGGGTGAACACTGAAGCTTTCTTT
cdr3_aa: CAISDARVNTEAFF

v_call: TRBV2
d_call: .
clone_size: .
j_call: TRBJ1-1
cdr3_nt: TGTGCCAGCAGCGAACAGGGCGTCACTGAAGCTTTCTTT
cdr3_aa: CASSEQGVTEAFF

v_call: TRBV20-1
d_call: TRBD1
clone_size: many
j_call: TRBJ1-2
cdr3_nt: TGCAGTGCTAGAGGCGACAGGGGCTATGGCTACACCTTC
cdr3_aa: CSARGDRGYGYTF

v_call: TRBV12-3/TRBV12-4
d_call: .
clone_size: many
j_call: TRBJ1-1
cdr3_nt: TGTGCCAGCAGTCCCGGAGGGTTTGGAGCTTTCTTT
cdr3_aa: CASSPGGFGAFF

v_call: TRBV4-2
d_call: .
clone_size: .
j_call: TRBJ1-6
cdr3_nt: TGTGCCAGCAGCCAAGTTACGAGCTCCTATAATTCACCCCTCCACTTT
cdr3_aa: CASSQVTSSYNSPLHF

v_call: TRBV20-1
d_call: .
clone_size: .
j_call: TRBJ2-1
cdr3_nt: TGCAGTGCTTCAAGACTCGATGAGCAGTTCTTC
cdr3_aa: CSASRLDEQFF

v_call: TRBV5-5
d_call: .
clone_size: .
j_call: TRBJ2-5
cdr3_nt: TGTGCCAGCAGCTTGGGAGGGAAGGAGACCCAGTACTTC
cdr3_aa: CASSLGGKETQYF

v_call: TRBV19
d_call: TRBD2
clone_size: .
j_call: TRBJ2-3
cdr3_nt: TGTGCCAGTAGTCTCAAGCGGGAGTTTGTAGATACGCAGTATTTT
cdr3_aa: CASSLKREFVDTQYF

v_call: TRBV2
d_call: .
clone_size: .
j_call: TRBJ2-3
cdr3_nt: TGTGCCAGCAGTGACCTCCCCGGGGGGCCCACAGATACGCAGTATTTT
cdr3_aa: CASSDLPGGPTDTQYF

v_call: TRBV10-3
d_call: .
clone_size: few
j_call: TRBJ1-5
cdr3_nt: TGTGCCATCAGTCCCGAAGGGAATCAGCCCCAGCATTTT
cdr3_aa: CAISPEGNQPQHF

v_call: TRBV10-3
d_call: TRBD2
clone_size: .
j_call: TRBJ2-4
cdr3_nt: TGTGCCATCAGTGAAACTAGCGGGGGAGCCAAAAACATTCAGTACTTC
cdr3_aa: CAISETSGGAKNIQYF

v_call: TRBV28
d_call: TRBD2
clone_size: .
j_call: TRBJ2-5
cdr3_nt: TGTGCCAGCATCCAGTCCGGGGGGGAGGAAAAGACCCAGTACTTC
cdr3_aa: CASIQSGGEEKTQYF

v_call: TRBV18
d_call: .
clone_size: many
j_call: TRBJ1-4
cdr3_nt: TGTGCCAGCTCACCGGAGGGGAGAAGTTATGAAAAACTGTTTTTT
cdr3_aa: CASSPEGRSYEKLFF

v_call: TRBV5-6
d_call: .
clone_size: many
j_call: TRBJ1-1
cdr3_nt: TGTGCCAGCAGCTTGGGCGGGCAGCTTTACACTGAAGCTTTCTTT
cdr3_aa: CASSLGGQLYTEAFF

v_call: TRBV5-1
d_call: TRBD1
clone_size: many
j_call: TRBJ1-1
cdr3_nt: TGCGCCAGCAGCAAGGACAGGGGCGCTGAAGCTTTCTTT
cdr3_aa: CASSKDRGAEAFF

v_call: TRBV11-2
d_call: .
clone_size: few
j_call: TRBJ2-1
cdr3_nt: TGTGCCAGCAGCCCCTCTAATAATGAGCAGTTCTTC
cdr3_aa: CASSPSNNEQFF

v_call: TRBV3-1
d_call: .
clone_size: many
j_call: TRBJ1-2
cdr3_nt: TGTGCCAGCGGGGAGAAGGGTAACTATGGCTACACCTTC
cdr3_aa: CASGEKGNYGYTF

v_call: TRBV3-1
d_call: TRBD2
clone_size: medium-sized
j_call: TRBJ2-1
cdr3_nt: TGTGCCAGCAGCCTCCTCGTGGGCGGGGGGTCCTACAATGAGCAGTTCTTC
cdr3_aa: CASSLLVGGGSYNEQFF

v_call: TRBV20-1
d_call: .
clone_size: many
j_call: TRBJ2-1
cdr3_nt: TGCAGTGCTTCTCAGACCACAGGGAGAGAGCAGTTCTTC
cdr3_aa: CSASQTTGREQFF

v_call: TRBV5-4
d_call: TRBD2
clone_size: many
j_call: TRBJ2-3
cdr3_nt: TGTGCCAGCAGCACCCGGACTAGCGGGGTCACAGATACGCAGTATTTT
cdr3_aa: CASSTRTSGVTDTQYF

v_call: TRBV7-2
d_call: .
clone_size: many
j_call: TRBJ2-1
cdr3_nt: TGTGCCAGCAGCTATACCGATGAGCAGTTCTTC
cdr3_aa: CASSYTDEQFF

v_call: TRBV9
d_call: TRBD2
clone_size: .
j_call: TRBJ2-1
cdr3_nt: TGTGCCAGCACCAAAGGACTAGCAACTGAGCAGTTCTTC
cdr3_aa: CASTKGLATEQFF

v_call: TRBV5-5
d_call: .
clone_size: many
j_call: TRBJ2-1
cdr3_nt: TGTGCCAGCAGCTTTAAGCGCATCGAGCAGTTCTTC
cdr3_aa: CASSFKRIEQFF

v_call: TRBV24-1
d_call: .
clone_size: many
j_call: TRBJ1-2
cdr3_nt: TGTGCCACCAGTCCAAGGGACGGTTATTATGGCTACACCTTC
cdr3_aa: CATSPRDGYYGYTF

v_call: TRBV5-1
d_call: .
clone_size: .
j_call: TRBJ1-1
cdr3_nt: TGCGCCAGCTCCTTTTCGACAGACGAAGCTTTCTTT
cdr3_aa: CASSFSTDEAFF

v_call: TRBV5-1
d_call: .
clone_size: many
j_call: TRBJ2-7
cdr3_nt: TGCGCCAGCAGCCGCGCTGACGAGCAGTACTTC
cdr3_aa: CASSRADEQYF

v_call: TRBV7-2
d_call: .
clone_size: .
j_call: TRBJ1-5
cdr3_nt: TGTGCCAGCAGCTTAGGGGGGGCGAATCAGCCCCAGCATTTT
cdr3_aa: CASSLGGANQPQHF

v_call: TRBV4-3
d_call: TRBD1
clone_size: many
j_call: TRBJ1-4
cdr3_nt: TGCGCCAGCAGCCAACCGGGACAGGGGAGTGAAAAACTGTTTTTT
cdr3_aa: CASSQPGQGSEKLFF

v_call: TRBV6-6
d_call: .
clone_size: many
j_call: TRBJ2-2
cdr3_nt: TGTGCCAGCAGTTACGGACAGCCTTACACCGGGGAGCTGTTTTTT
cdr3_aa: CASSYGQPYTGELFF

v_call: TRBV6-1
d_call: .
clone_size: many
j_call: TRBJ2-7
cdr3_nt: TGTGCCAGCAGTGAACAGAGGGGATACGAGCAGTACTTC
cdr3_aa: CASSEQRGYEQYF

v_call: TRBV6-2/TRBV6-3
d_call: .
clone_size: many
j_call: TRBJ2-3
cdr3_nt: TGTGCCAGCAGTTACTCGAAGGATACGCAGTATTTT
cdr3_aa: CASSYSKDTQYF

v_call: TRBV6-1
d_call: TRBD2
clone_size: many
j_call: TRBJ2-1
cdr3_nt: TGTGCCAGCAGTGAAGAATTGCTAGCGGGGAGGTACAATGAGCAGTTCTTC
cdr3_aa: CASSEELLAGRYNEQFF

v_call: TRBV5-4
d_call: .
clone_size: many
j_call: TRBJ2-2
cdr3_nt: TGTGCCAGCAGCTTTTATACCGGGGAGCTGTTTTTT
cdr3_aa: CASSFYTGELFF

v_call: TRBV18
d_call: .
clone_size: .
j_call: TRBJ1-1
cdr3_nt: TGTGCCAGCTCACGTGAAGGGGGAACTGAAGCTTTCTTT
cdr3_aa: CASSREGGTEAFF

v_call: TRBV6-5
d_call: .
clone_size: many
j_call: TRBJ1-6
cdr3_nt: TGTGCCAGCAGTTACTCAATGGGGGCCGATTCACCCCTCCACTTT
cdr3_aa: CASSYSMGADSPLHF

v_call: TRBV2
d_call: .
clone_size: few
j_call: TRBJ2-1
cdr3_nt: TGTGCCAGCAGTGGCCGGGAGATCTCCTACAATGAGCAGTTCTTC
cdr3_aa: CASSGREISYNEQFF